Following are 15 T cell receptor beta chains from one sample sequenced in a study of blood T cells in healthy people across ages. Primers used in a second PCR of roughly 7 to 12 cycles were a sample-barcoded 5' primer and a J-beta primer mix. TCRdb reprocessed the 5' RACE reads with MiXCR, giving one entry per CDR3 protein. The sample has about 1.8 million distinct CDR3 sequences; 49% are singletons. The sequenced sample was blood. These receptors all come from a woman between 40 and 55 years old in good health.

V gene TRBV7-9 combines with J gene TRBJ2-4, with D possibly matching TRBD2 (5 bases). Near its end, the DNA agrees better with TRBJ2-5, so the J call may be wrong. This CDR3 region has 15 residues. Looked up from germline, CDR1 is SEHNR and CDR2 is FQNEAQ (reference sequence). The DNA of the CDR3 is TGTGCCAGCAGCGACTACAGTTACAAAGGAGAGACCCAGTACTTC. This gives the protein CASSDYSYKGETQYF.

This chain joins TRBV20-1 and TRBJ2-1, with 7 nucleotides matching TRBD2. V lost 6 bases to trimming and J lost 12 bases; unmatched junction nucleotides: 20. CDR1 is DFQATT and CDR2 is SNEGSKA in the germline V gene (reference sequence). The CDR3 is made up of 15 amino acids. CDR3 protein: CSATALASLRYGQFF. The CDR3 bases are TGCAGTGCAACGGCACTAGCGTCTCTCCGCTATGGGCAGTTCTTC.

The chain carries TRBV27 and TRBJ1-6; D ambiguous. This CDR3 is 13 amino acids long. From germline, CDR1 is MNHEY and CDR2 SMNVEV (reference sequence). V lost 5 bases to trimming and J lost 9 bases, with 11 bases between them. The CDR3 DNA is TGTGCCAGCAGTCGCCCAGACGGTTCACCCCTCCACTTT. This encodes CASSRPDGSPLHF.

This clonotype was recorded a few times. V gene TRBV6-5 combines with J gene TRBJ2-7; 7 nucleotides match TRBD1. The J call may be faulty, since TRBJ2-5 better matches the DNA end. Germline V gene data show CDR1 as MNHEY and CDR2 as SVGAGI. The CDR3 has 13 residues. CDR3 sequence (DNA): TGTGCCAGCAGTGACGACAGGGTAGAGACCCAGTACTTC. It translates to CASSDDRVETQYF.

This sequence joins TRBV10-3 and TRBJ2-7; TRBD1 agrees at 7 bases. There are 14 residues in the CDR3. CDR1 and CDR2 (germline): ENHRY, SYGVKD. Germline trimming cut 7 bases from V and 1 base from J; bases unmatched to any gene: 7. CDR3 sequence (DNA): TGTGCCATCACTAATAGGGACAGTTCCTACGAGCAGTACTTC. Amino acid sequence: CAITNRDSSYEQYF.

The V gene is TRBV15, the J gene TRBJ2-7, with 9 bases aligning to TRBD1. The end of the DNA aligns better with TRBJ2-5, so the J call may be wrong. The CDR3 length is 13 residues. Germline CDR1 and CDR2: LNHNV and YYDKDF (reference sequence). The DNA of the CDR3 is TGTGCCACCAGCGGGGACAGGGTCGAGACCCAGTACTTC. Protein: CATSGDRVETQYF.

There are a few counts of this clonotype. The chain links TRBV4-2 to TRBJ2-5, with a tentative D call TRBD2 (6 bases). CDR1 is LGHNA, CDR2 YNFKEQ, per germline. The CDR3 is 15 residues long. Trimming took off 3 bases at V and 1 base at J, with 12 bases between the two ends. The CDR3 nucleotides are TGTGCCAGCAGCCAGCGGGGAATCGGCCAAGAGACCCAGTACTTC. Protein sequence: CASSQRGIGQETQYF.

J is TRBJ2-3 and V is TRBV7-9, with TRBD1 matching 7 bases. The CDR3 totals 14 residues. Germline CDR1 is SEHNR and CDR2 is FQNEAQ (reference sequence). The V segment lost 6 bases and the J segment 0 bases; nucleotides outside the gene matches: 3. The CDR3 loop is CASSNRGSTDTQYF. CDR3 coding DNA: TGTGCCAGCAGTAACAGGGGTAGCACAGATACGCAGTATTTT.

The chain employs TRBV20-1 and TRBJ1-5; weak D call: TRBD1 (6 bases). Trimming took off 3 bases at V and 5 bases at J, with 11 bases between the two ends. This CDR3 spans 13 amino acids. Per germline, CDR1 DFQATT and CDR2 SNEGSKA (reference sequence). CDR3 DNA: TGCAGTGCTAGCCAGGGGAGAGATCAGCCCCAGCATTTT. As protein: CSASQGRDQPQHF.

This clonotype was seen more than once but under ten times. The CDR3 region is CASSPTLSGEETQYF. Written as DNA, the CDR3 is TGCGCCAGCAGCCCAACCCTTAGCGGAGAAGAGACCCAGTACTTC. The rearrangement joins TRBV4-1 to TRBJ2-5; tentatively, D is TRBD2 (6 bases). This CDR3 is 15 amino acids long. Trimming took 4 bases from V and 3 from J, leaving 15 bases between them. In germline, CDR1 is MGHRA, CDR2 YSYEKL.

The chain is built from TRBV7-2 and TRBJ1-1; D is unresolved. V was pared by 5 bases and J by 7 bases, with 14 bases between. The CDR3 is 13 residues long. The germline V gene encodes CDR1 SGHTA and CDR2 FQGNSA. CDR3 in amino acids: CASSPRGSVEAFF. The CDR3 region has the DNA TGTGCCAGCAGCCCCCGAGGGTCTGTTGAAGCTTTCTTT.

This clonotype was detected only once. V and J are TRBV6-1 and TRBJ2-5; D ambiguous. The DNA end favors TRBJ2-7, so the J call may be wrong. Germline-derived CDR1 and CDR2 are MNHNS and SASEGT. The CDR3 has 12 amino acids. The CDR3 protein is CASCVRSYEQYF. The CDR3 nucleotides are TGTGCCAGCTGCGTAAGGTCGTACGAGCAGTACTTC.

The chain uses TRBV28 and TRBJ1-2; 12 bases align to TRBD1. Germline assignment: CDR1 MDHEN and CDR2 SYDVKM. The CDR3 is 16 amino acids. Trimming took 6 bases from V and 6 from J; bases not matched to a gene: 11. The DNA of the CDR3 is TGTGCCAGCAGCCCCCCGGGGGGACAGGGGGCCCATGGCTACACCTTC. This gives the protein CASSPPGGQGAHGYTF.

This chain links TRBV4-1 with TRBJ2-4; 9 positions agree with TRBD2. Matching the DNA end better, TRBJ2-5 makes the J call doubtful. The CDR3 spans 16 residues. CDR1 is MGHRA and CDR2 is YSYEKL in the germline V gene. The CDR3 sequence is CASSQAPAGGSETQYF. DNA of the CDR3: TGCGCCAGCAGCCAAGCCCCAGCGGGGGGTTCTGAGACCCAGTACTTC.

This clonotype was counted between two and nine times. The chain combines TRBV18 with TRBJ2-7; possibly TRBD2 for D (6 bases). Trimming removed 2 bases at V and 1 base at J, with 9 bases between. Germline V gives CDR1 KGHSH, CDR2 LQKENI. The CDR3 extends over 14 amino acids. This CDR3 reads CASSPREASYEQYF. The CDR3, as DNA: TGTGCCAGCTCACCAAGGGAGGCTTCCTACGAGCAGTACTTC.